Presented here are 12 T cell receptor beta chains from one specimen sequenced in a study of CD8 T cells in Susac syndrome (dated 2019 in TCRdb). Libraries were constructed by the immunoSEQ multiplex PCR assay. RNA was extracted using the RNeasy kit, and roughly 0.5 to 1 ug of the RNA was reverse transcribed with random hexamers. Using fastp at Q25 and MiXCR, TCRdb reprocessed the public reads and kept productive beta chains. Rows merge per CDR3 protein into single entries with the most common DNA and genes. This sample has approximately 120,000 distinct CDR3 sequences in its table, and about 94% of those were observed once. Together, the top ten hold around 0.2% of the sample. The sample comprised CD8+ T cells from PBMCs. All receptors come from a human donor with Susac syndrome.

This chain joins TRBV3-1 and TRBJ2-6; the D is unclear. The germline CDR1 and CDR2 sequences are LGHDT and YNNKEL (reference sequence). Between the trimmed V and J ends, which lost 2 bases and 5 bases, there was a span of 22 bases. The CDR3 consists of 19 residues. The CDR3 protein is CASSQWSARPGDWANVLTF. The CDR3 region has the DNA TGTGCCAGCAGCCAATGGTCGGCCAGGCCAGGCGACTGGGCCAACGTCCTGACTTTC. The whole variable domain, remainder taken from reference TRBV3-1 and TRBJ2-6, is DTAVSQTPKYLVTQMGNDKSIKCEQNLGHDTMYWYKQDSKKFLKIMFSYNNKELIINETVPNRFSPKSPDKAHLNLHINSLELGDSAVYFCASSQWSARPGDWANVLTFGAGSRLTVL.

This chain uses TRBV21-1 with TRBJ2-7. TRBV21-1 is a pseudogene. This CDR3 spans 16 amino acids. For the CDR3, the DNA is TGTGCCAGCAGCAAAGTCCTCACAGCTACCGCCTACGAGCAGTACTTC. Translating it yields CASSKVLTATAYEQYF.

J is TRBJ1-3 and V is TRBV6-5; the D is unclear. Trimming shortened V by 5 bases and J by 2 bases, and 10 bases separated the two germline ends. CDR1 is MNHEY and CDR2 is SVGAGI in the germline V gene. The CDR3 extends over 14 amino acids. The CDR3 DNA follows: TGTGCCAGCAGTAATCCCTGGACTGGAAACACCATATATTTT. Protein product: CASSNPWTGNTIYF.

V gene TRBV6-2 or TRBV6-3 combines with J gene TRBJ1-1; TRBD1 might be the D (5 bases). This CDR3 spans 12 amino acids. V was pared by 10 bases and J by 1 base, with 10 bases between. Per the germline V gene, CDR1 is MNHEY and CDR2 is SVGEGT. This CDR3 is CATETGNTEAFF. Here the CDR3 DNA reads TGTGCCACCGAAACAGGGAACACTGAAGCTTTCTTT.

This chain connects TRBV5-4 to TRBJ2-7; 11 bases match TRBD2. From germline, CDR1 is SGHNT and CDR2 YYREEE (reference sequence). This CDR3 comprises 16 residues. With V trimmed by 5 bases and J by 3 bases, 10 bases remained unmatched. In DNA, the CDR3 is TGTGCCAGCAGTCCGCCGACTAGCGGGGTAGGCTACGAGCAGTACTTC. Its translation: CASSPPTSGVGYEQYF.

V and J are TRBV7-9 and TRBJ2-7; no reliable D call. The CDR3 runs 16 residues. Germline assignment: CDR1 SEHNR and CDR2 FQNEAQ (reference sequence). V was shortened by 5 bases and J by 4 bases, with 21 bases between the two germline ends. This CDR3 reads CASSTTSTALRYEQYF. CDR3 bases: TGTGCCAGCAGCACGACATCGACCGCGCTCAGGTACGAGCAGTACTTC.

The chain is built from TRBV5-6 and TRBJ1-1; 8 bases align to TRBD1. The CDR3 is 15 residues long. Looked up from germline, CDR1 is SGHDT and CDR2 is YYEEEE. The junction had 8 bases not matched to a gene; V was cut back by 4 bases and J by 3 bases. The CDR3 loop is CASSPSTQGDTEAFF. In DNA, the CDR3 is TGTGCCAGCAGCCCTAGCACACAGGGGGACACTGAAGCTTTCTTT.

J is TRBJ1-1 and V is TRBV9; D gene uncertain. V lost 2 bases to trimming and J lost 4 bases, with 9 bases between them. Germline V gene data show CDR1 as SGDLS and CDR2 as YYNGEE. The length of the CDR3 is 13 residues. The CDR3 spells CASSVGRVTEAFF. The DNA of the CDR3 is TGTGCCAGCAGCGTCGGGAGGGTCACTGAAGCTTTCTTT.

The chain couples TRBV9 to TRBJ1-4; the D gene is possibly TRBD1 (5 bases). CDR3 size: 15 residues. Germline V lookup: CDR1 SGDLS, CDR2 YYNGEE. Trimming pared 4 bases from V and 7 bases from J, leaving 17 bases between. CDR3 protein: CASSLTGGGGEKLFF. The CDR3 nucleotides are TGTGCCAGCAGCCTCACTGGGGGGGGAGGTGAAAAACTGTTTTTT.

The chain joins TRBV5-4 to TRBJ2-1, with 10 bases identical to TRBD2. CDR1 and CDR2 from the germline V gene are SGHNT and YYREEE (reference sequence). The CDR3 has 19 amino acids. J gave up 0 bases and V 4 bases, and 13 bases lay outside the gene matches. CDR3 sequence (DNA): TGTGCCAGCAGCCTCAAGACTAGCGGGTTCATCGGCTCCTACAATGAGCAGTTCTTC. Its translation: CASSLKTSGFIGSYNEQFF.

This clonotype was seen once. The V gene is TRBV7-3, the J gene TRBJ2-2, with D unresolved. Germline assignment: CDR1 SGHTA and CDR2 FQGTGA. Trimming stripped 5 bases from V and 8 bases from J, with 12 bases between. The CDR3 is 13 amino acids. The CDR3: CASSPHPGGELFF. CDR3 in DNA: TGTGCCAGCAGCCCACACCCCGGAGGGGAGCTGTTTTTT.

The CDR3 DNA follows: TGCAGTGCCAGCAGGGGCTCCTACGAGCAGTACTTC. It specifies CSASRGSYEQYF. The chain couples TRBV20-1 to TRBJ2-7; weak D call: TRBD1 (6 bases). There are 12 residues in the CDR3. V was pared by 6 bases and J by 0 bases, with 9 bases between. Germline CDR1 and CDR2: DFQATT and SNEGSKA (reference sequence).